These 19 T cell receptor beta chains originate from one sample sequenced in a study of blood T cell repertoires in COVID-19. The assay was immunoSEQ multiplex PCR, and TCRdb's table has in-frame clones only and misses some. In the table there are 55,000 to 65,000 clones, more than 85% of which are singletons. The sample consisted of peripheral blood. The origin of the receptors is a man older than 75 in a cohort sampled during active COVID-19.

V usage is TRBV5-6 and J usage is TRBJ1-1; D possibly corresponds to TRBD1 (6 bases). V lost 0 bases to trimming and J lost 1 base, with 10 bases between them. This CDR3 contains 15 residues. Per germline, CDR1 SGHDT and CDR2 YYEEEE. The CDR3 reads CASSLDAGANTEAFF. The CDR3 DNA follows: TGTGCCAGCAGCTTGGATGCAGGGGCGAACACTGAAGCTTTCTTT.

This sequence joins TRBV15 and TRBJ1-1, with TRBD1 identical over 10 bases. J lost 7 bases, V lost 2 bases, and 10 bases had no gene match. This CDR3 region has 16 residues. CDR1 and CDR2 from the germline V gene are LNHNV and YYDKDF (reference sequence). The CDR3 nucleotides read TGTGCCACCAGCAGATACCCGGGACAGGGGTTTAGTGAAGCTTTCTTT. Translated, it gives CATSRYPGQGFSEAFF.

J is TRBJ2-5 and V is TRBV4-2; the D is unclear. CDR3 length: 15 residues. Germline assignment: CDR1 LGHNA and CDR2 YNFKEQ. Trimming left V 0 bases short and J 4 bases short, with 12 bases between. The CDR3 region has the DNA TGTGCCAGCAGCCAAGATCTAGTCCGTTTAGAGACCCAGTACTTC. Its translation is CASSQDLVRLETQYF.

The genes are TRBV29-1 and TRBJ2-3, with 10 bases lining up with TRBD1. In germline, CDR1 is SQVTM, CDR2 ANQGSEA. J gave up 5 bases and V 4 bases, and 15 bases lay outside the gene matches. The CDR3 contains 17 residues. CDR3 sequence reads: CSVGRTGGGLPGDTQYF. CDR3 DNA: TGCAGCGTTGGAAGGACAGGGGGTGGCCTGCCCGGAGATACGCAGTATTTT.

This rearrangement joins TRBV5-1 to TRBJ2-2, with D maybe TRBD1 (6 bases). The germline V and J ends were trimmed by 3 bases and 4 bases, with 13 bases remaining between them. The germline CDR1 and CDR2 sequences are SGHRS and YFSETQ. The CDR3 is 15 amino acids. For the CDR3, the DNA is TGCGCCAGCAGCTCAAGGGGACACATCACCGGGGAGCTGTTTTTT. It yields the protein CASSSRGHITGELFF. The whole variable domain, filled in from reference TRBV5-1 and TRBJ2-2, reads KAGVTQTPRYLIKTRGQQVTLSCSPISGHRSVSWYQQTPGQGLQFLFEYFSETQRNKGNFPGRFSGRQFSNSRSEMNVSTLELGDSALYLCASSSRGHITGELFFGEGSRLTVL.

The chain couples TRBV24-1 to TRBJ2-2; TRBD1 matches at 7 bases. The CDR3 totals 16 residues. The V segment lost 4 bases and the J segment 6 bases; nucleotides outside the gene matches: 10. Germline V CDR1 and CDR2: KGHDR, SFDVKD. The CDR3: CATSDRRGGNAGELFF. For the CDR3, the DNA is TGTGCCACCAGTGACCGAAGAGGGGGCAATGCCGGGGAGCTGTTTTTT.

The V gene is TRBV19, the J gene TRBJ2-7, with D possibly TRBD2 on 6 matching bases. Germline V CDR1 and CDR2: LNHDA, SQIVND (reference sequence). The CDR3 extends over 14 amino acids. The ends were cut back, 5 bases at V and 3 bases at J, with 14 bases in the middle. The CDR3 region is CASSGGITFYEQYF. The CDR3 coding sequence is TGTGCCAGTAGTGGGGGGATAACGTTCTACGAGCAGTACTTC.

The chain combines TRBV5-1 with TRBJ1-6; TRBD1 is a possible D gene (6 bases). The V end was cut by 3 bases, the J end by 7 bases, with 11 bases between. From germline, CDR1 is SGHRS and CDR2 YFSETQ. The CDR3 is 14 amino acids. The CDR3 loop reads CASSSRDINSPLHF. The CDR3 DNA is TGCGCCAGCAGCTCCCGGGACATCAATTCACCCCTCCACTTT. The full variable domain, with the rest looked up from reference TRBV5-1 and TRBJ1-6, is KAGVTQTPRYLIKTRGQQVTLSCSPISGHRSVSWYQQTPGQGLQFLFEYFSETQRNKGNFPGRFSGRQFSNSRSEMNVSTLELGDSALYLCASSSRDINSPLHFGNGTRLTVT.

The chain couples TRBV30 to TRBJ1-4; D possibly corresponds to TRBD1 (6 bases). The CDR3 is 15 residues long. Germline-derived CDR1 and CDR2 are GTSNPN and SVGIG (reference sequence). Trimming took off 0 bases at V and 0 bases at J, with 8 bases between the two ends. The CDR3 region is CAWSVQGSTNEKLFF. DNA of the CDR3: TGTGCCTGGAGTGTACAGGGATCAACTAATGAAAAACTGTTTTTT.

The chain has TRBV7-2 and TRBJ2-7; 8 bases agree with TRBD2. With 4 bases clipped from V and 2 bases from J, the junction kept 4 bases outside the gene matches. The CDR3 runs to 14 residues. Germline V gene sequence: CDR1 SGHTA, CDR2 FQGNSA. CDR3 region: CASSYNGGAYEQYF. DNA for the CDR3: TGTGCCAGCAGCTATAACGGGGGGGCCTACGAGCAGTACTTC.

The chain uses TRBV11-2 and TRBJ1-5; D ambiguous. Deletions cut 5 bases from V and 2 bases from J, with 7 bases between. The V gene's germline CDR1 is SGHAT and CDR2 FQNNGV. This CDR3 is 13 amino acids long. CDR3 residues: CASSREGNQPQHF. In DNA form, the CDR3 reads TGTGCCAGCAGCCGAGAGGGCAATCAGCCCCAGCATTTT.

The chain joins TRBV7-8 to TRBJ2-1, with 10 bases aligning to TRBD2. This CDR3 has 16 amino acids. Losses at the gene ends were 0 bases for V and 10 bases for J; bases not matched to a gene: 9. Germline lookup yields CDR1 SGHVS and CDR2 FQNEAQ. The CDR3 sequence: CASSLASRAGGPEQFF. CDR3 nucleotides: TGTGCCAGCAGCTTAGCTTCGAGAGCGGGAGGGCCCGAGCAGTTCTTC.

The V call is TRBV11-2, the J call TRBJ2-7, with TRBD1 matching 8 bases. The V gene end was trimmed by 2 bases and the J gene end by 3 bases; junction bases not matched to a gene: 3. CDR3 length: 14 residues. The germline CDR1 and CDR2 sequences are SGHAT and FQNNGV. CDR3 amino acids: CASSLSQGGYEQYF. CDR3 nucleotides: TGTGCCAGCAGCTTATCACAGGGGGGCTACGAGCAGTACTTC.

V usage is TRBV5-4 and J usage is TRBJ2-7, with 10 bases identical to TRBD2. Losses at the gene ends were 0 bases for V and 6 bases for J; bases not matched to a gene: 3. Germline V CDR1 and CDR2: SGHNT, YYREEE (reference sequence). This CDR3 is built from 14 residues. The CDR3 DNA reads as TGTGCCAGCAGCTTGGCACTAGCGGGATTCGAGCAGTACTTC. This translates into CASSLALAGFEQYF.

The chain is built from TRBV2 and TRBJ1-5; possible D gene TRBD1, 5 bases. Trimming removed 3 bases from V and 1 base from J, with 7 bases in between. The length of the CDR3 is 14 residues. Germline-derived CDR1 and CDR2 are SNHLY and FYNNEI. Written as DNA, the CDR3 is TGTGCCAGCAGTGACGACAGCAGCAATCAGCCCCAGCATTTT. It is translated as CASSDDSSNQPQHF.

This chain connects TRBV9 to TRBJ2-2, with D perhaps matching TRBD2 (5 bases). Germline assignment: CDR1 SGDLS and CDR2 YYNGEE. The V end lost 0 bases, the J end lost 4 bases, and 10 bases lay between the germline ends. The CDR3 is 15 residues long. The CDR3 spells CASSVGSVTTGELFF. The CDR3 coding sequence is TGTGCCAGCAGCGTAGGTAGCGTTACCACCGGGGAGCTGTTTTTT.

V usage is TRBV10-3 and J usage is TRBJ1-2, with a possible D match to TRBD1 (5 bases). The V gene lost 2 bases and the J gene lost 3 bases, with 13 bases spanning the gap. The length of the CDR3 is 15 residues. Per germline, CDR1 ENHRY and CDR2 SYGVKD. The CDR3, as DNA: TGTGCCATCAGTGAGCGGGCAGGGAGGGACTATGGCTACACCTTC. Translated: CAISERAGRDYGYTF.

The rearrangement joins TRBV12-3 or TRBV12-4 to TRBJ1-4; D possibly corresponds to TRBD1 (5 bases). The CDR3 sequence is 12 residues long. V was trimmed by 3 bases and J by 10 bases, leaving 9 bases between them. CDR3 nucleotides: TGTGCCAGCAGTTTCCCGCAGGGAAAACTGTTTTTT. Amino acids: CASSFPQGKLFF.

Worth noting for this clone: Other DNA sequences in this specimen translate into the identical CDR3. For the CDR3, the DNA is TGCGCCAGCAGCTTGGAGGGGGCGAGCAATCAGCCCCAGCATTTT. It yields the protein CASSLEGASNQPQHF. The chain carries TRBV5-1 and TRBJ1-5, with 7 bases that match TRBD1. This CDR3 region has 15 residues. Germline assignment: CDR1 SGHRS and CDR2 YFSETQ. The J segment lost 1 base and the V segment lost 0 bases, leaving 1 base of the junction unmatched.